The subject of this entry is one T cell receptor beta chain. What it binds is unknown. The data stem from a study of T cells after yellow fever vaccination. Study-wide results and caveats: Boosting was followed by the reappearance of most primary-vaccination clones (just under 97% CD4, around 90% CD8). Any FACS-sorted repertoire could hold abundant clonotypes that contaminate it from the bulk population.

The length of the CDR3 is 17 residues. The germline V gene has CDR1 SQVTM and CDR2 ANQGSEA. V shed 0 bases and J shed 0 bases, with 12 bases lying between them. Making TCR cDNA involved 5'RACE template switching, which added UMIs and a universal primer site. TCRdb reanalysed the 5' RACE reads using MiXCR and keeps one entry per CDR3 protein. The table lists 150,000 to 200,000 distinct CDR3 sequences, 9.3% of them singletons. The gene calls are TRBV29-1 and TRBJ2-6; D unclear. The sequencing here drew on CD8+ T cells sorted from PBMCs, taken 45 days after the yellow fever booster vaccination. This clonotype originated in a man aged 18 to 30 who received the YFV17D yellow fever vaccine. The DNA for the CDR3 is TGCAGCGTTGAAGATGGGTGGTACGGCTCTGGGGCCAACGTCCTGACTTTC. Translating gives CSVEDGWYGSGANVLTF.